The clone carrying this T cell receptor beta chain was detected a few times. Its antigen is still unknown. CDR3 length: 14 residues. Germline V CDR1 and CDR2: KGHDR, SFDVKD. Deletions cut 6 bases from V and 1 base from J, with 9 bases between. This specimen comes from a study of T cell repertoires in cytomegalovirus infection. In the study overall: CMV infection together with matching HLA type was indicated by public TCR beta signatures. General study findings and limits: Summed frequency of public TCR beta families distinguished CMV carriers with the relevant HLA.

MiXCR, run by TCRdb on the reads, gives a single entry per CDR3 protein. This table holds more than 400,000 distinct CDR3 sequences, 26% found once. The genes are TRBV24-1 and TRBJ1-5, with D possibly TRBD1 on 5 matching bases. This clonotype was obtained from a human donor in good health (CMV status not recorded). Some clones in this sample may be carry-over from other donors' samples. The sequencing input was PBMCs. The CDR3 reads CATSPGISNQPQHF. Written as DNA, the CDR3 is TGTGCCACCAGTCCAGGGATAAGCAATCAGCCCCAGCATTTT.